This T cell receptor (beta chain) was obtained from a study of T-cell reconstitution after alpha-beta-depleted transplantation in children listed by TCRdb under 2016. For the study in its entirety: T-cell immune reconstitution after TCRalphabeta/CD19-depleted allogeneic hematopoietic cell transplantation in children was quantitatively tracked in the study by means of TCR repertoire profiling.

The CDR3 numbers 16 residues from cysteine through phenylalanine. Of all the DNA, just the CDR3 is kept, 48 bases in frame from base 1. From V the trimming removes 5 bases and from J it removes 2 bases, while the gene matches leave 10 bases of the junction unaccounted for. Receptor libraries were prepared by PCR. The sample was run on an Illumina HiSeq 2500. TCR library preparation used molecular barcoding, with unique molecular identifiers applied to normalize quantification of the TCRbeta repertoire. TCRdb took the public reads, trimmed them with fastp at Q25, ran MiXCR for clone calling and kept in-frame beta chains. Each CDR3 protein appears once, grouped with its most common genes and DNA. The sample yields about 270,000 distinct CDR3 sequences; about 10% were counted once. The leading ten clones occupy 10% of the sample. This clonotype was counted ten times or more. Its antigen is still unknown. The sample holds no much larger clone one base away, and base qualities are not on file.

The clonotype originates from a human donor who donated a stem cell graft to a child with SCID. The specimen was PBMCs from the stem cell graft donor, collected from the stem cell graft. The chain is assembled from TRBV12-3 or TRBV12-4 and TRBJ1-2, with TRBD1 matching 8 junction bases. CDR3 protein: CASSPKGQGTNYGYTF. The nucleotide sequence is TGTGCCAGCAGTCCCAAAGGACAGGGAACCAACTATGGCTACACCTTC.